Below, 11 T cell receptor beta chains from the same sample are listed, as sequenced in a study of control samples from healthy donors and cancer patients. Clones were read by immunoSEQ multiplex PCR, and TCRdb kept only the in-frame ones, dropping some. The sample contains fewer than 150,000 clones, approximately 91% of which appear only once. Sequencing was carried out using blood. These receptor sequences come from a woman younger than 30 in good health.

For the CDR3, the DNA is TGTGCCAGCAGTTTAACTGCAGGGGGCGGTCAGCCCCAGCATTTT. It codes for CASSLTAGGGQPQHF. The chain employs TRBV27 and TRBJ1-5, with 8 nucleotides matching TRBD1. CDR3 size: 15 residues. Unmatched junction bases numbered 6, after V lost 2 bases and J lost 6 bases. CDR1 is MNHEY and CDR2 is SMNVEV in the germline V gene (reference sequence).

The rearrangement joins TRBV3-1 (or the pseudogene TRBV3-2) to TRBJ2-7; 14 bases match TRBD2. From germline, CDR1 is LGHDT and CDR2 YNNKEL (reference sequence). After removal of 7 bases from V and 4 bases from J, the junction contained 21 bases not matched to a gene. CDR3 length: 20 residues. The CDR3 protein is CASTGTPGTGTSGRTYEQYF. Here the CDR3 DNA reads TGTGCCAGCACCGGTACACCAGGGACAGGGACTAGCGGGAGAACATACGAGCAGTACTTC.

The V call is TRBV11-1, the J call TRBJ1-1; D is uncertain. Germline V gene sequence: CDR1 SGHAT, CDR2 FQDESV (reference sequence). Trimming shortened V by 1 base and J by 8 bases, and 8 bases separated the two germline ends. The CDR3 covers 12 residues. Written as DNA, the CDR3 is TGTGCCAGCAGCTTAGATGTCGGGGAAGCTTTCTTT. This encodes CASSLDVGEAFF.

The rearrangement links TRBV9 to TRBJ2-3, with D possibly matching TRBD1 (5 bases). V was clipped by 4 bases and J by 3 bases, with 15 bases between them. The CDR3 runs 15 residues. Per the germline V gene, CDR1 is SGDLS and CDR2 is YYNGEE. The CDR3 spells CASSPPGKETDTQYF. CDR3 nucleotides: TGTGCCAGCAGCCCGCCAGGGAAGGAAACAGATACGCAGTATTTT.

The rearrangement links TRBV7-9 to TRBJ2-3; 10 bases align to TRBD1. The V gene end was trimmed by 1 base and the J gene end by 5 bases; junction bases not matched to a gene: 12. Germline-derived CDR1 and CDR2 are SEHNR and FQNEAQ (reference sequence). The CDR3 length is 18 residues. The CDR3 sequence is CASSLGTGGFLRGDTQYF. The CDR3 DNA reads as TGTGCCAGCAGCTTAGGGACAGGGGGTTTTCTCCGGGGAGATACGCAGTATTTT.

The CDR3, as DNA: TGTGCTAGTGGTTCGGGACAGATTAGCAATCAGCCCCAGCATTTT. Translating gives CASGSGQISNQPQHF. The chain employs TRBV12-5 and TRBJ1-5, with 7 bases aligning to TRBD1. CDR1 LGHNT and CDR2 FRNRAP come from the germline V gene. Trimming took 4 bases from V and 0 from J; bases not matched to a gene: 3. The CDR3 has 15 amino acids. The whole variable domain, remainder taken from reference TRBV12-5 and TRBJ1-5, is DARVTQTPRHKVTEMGQEVTMRCQPILGHNTVFWYRQTMMQGLELLAYFRNRAPLDDSGMPKDRFSAEMPDATLATLKIQPSEPRDSAVYFCASGSGQISNQPQHFGDGTRLSIL.

V is TRBV4-3 and J is TRBJ2-3; possible D gene TRBD2, 6 bases. V lost 1 base and J lost 0, with 14 bases in between. CDR3 length: 17 residues. Per germline, CDR1 LGHNA and CDR2 YSLEER. CDR3 loop: CASSQALLAASTDTQYF. The CDR3 DNA reads as TGCGCCAGCAGCCAAGCCTTACTAGCTGCTAGCACAGATACGCAGTATTTT.

The gene calls are TRBV19 and TRBJ1-6, with 7 positions matching TRBD1. With V trimmed by 7 bases and J by 4 bases, 7 bases remained unmatched. The germline V gene encodes CDR1 LNHDA and CDR2 SQIVND (reference sequence). The CDR3 is 15 residues long. This chain's CDR3 is CASTLRGQYNSPLHF. CDR3 in DNA: TGTGCCAGTACCCTTCGGGGACAGTATAATTCACCCCTCCACTTT.

The V gene is TRBV14, the J gene TRBJ2-1; 9 positions agree with TRBD2. CDR1 SGHDN and CDR2 FVKESK come from the germline V gene. V was pared by 4 bases and J by 10 bases, with 11 bases of the junction left unmatched. The CDR3 extends over 15 amino acids. CDR3 nucleotides: TGTGCCAGCAGCCCCCGGGGAGCGGGGGGAGGGGAGCAGTTCTTC. Encoded protein: CASSPRGAGGGEQFF.

The chain is built from TRBV28 and TRBJ2-7; 8 bases line up with TRBD2. The germline CDR1 and CDR2 sequences are MDHEN and SYDVKM. The CDR3 runs to 13 residues. V lost 4 bases to trimming and J lost 6 bases; unmatched junction nucleotides: 5. CDR3: CASSYGGAVEQYF. For the CDR3, the DNA is TGTGCCAGCAGTTACGGGGGGGCCGTCGAGCAGTACTTC.

The chain joins TRBV29-1 to TRBJ2-3, with 9 bases matching TRBD2. V lost 6 bases to trimming and J lost 2 bases; unmatched junction nucleotides: 9. Germline values: CDR1 SQVTM, CDR2 ANQGSEA. This CDR3 region has 15 residues. CDR3 in DNA: TGCAGCGTAAAAGGAGCGGGAGGTACCACAGATACGCAGTATTTT. Translated: CSVKGAGGTTDTQYF.